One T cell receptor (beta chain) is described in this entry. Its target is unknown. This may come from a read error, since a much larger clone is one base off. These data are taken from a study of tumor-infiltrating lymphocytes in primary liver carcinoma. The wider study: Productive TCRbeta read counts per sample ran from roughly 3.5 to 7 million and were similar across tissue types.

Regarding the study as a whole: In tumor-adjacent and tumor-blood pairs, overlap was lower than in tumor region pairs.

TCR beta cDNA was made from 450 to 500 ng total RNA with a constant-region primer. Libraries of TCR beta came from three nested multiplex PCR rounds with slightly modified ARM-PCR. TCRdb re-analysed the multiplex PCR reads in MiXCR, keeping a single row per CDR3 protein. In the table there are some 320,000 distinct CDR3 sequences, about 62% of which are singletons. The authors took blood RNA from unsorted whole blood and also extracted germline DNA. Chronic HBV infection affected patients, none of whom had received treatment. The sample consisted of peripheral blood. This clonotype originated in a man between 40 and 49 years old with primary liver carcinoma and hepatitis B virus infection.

The CDR3 bases are TGCAGGGTTGAGCTTGCGGGGAGGTACAATGAGCAGTTCTTC. Protein product: CRVELAGRYNEQFF. This sequence joins TRBV29-1 and TRBJ2-1; the D gene is possibly TRBD2 (6 bases). Germline V CDR1 and CDR2: SQVTM, ANQGSEA. This CDR3 has 14 amino acids.